Listed here are 19 T cell receptor beta chains from one sample, sequenced in a study of identical twins. TCRdb ran MiXCR on the 5' RACE reads and lists one entry per CDR3 protein. The table lists 400,000 or so distinct CDR3 sequences, roughly 9% of them singletons. The sample comprised naive T cells sorted from blood. The receptors derive from a woman aged 50 to 60 in good health.

V and J are TRBV12-3 or TRBV12-4 and TRBJ2-3; 9 bases are shared with TRBD1. J lost 2 bases, V lost 5 bases, and 5 bases had no gene match. The CDR3 length is 15 residues. As DNA, the CDR3 is TGTGCCAGCAGTAAGACAGGGGGTTTCACAGATACGCAGTATTTT. The encoded protein is CASSKTGGFTDTQYF.

This clonotype was found many times. The chain uses TRBV12-3 or TRBV12-4 and TRBJ2-2; D unresolved. V was pared by 4 bases and J by 1 base, with 4 bases between. The CDR3 is 13 residues long. The CDR3 nucleotides are TGTGCCAGCAGTTCCCAGAACACCGGGGAGCTGTTTTTT. Translating gives CASSSQNTGELFF.

This clonotype appeared a few times. CDR3 amino acids: CSARLAGGGGSNIQYF. The CDR3 DNA reads as TGCAGTGCTCGACTAGCGGGGGGAGGAGGCTCAAACATTCAGTACTTC. The J gene is TRBJ2-4, the V gene TRBV20-1; 13 positions agree with TRBD2. The CDR3 sequence is 16 residues long. V was pared by 5 bases and J by 6 bases, with 10 bases of the junction left unmatched. Germline CDR1 reads DFQATT; CDR2 reads SNEGSKA (reference sequence).

The V and J genes are TRBV10-3 and TRBJ2-1, with no clear D. CDR1 is ENHRY, CDR2 SYGVKD, per germline. The CDR3 contains 15 residues. V lost 0 bases, J lost 8 bases, and 14 bases lay in between. The CDR3 DNA sequence: TGTGCCATCAGTGAGTCTGGCGGTACGGCGGATGAGCAGTTCTTC. Its translation: CAISESGGTADEQFF.

This clonotype was counted many times. The chain couples TRBV20-1 to TRBJ2-3, with a possible D match to TRBD2 (6 bases). The CDR3 sequence is 15 residues long. Germline loops: CDR1 DFQATT, CDR2 SNEGSKA (reference sequence). The germline V and J ends were trimmed by 3 bases and 5 bases, with 18 bases remaining between them. CDR3 in DNA: TGCAGTGCTAGGGAGACTAGGAATGTCCGAGATACGCAGTATTTT. Encoded protein: CSARETRNVRDTQYF.

The chain uses TRBV5-1 and TRBJ1-2, with TRBD1 identical over 8 bases. The CDR3 consists of 16 residues. Looked up from germline, CDR1 is SGHRS and CDR2 is YFSETQ. Trimming removed 4 bases from V and 8 bases from J; junction bases left unmatched: 16. The CDR3 DNA reads TGCGCCAGCAGCACGGTAGGACAGGGCCATCCCTACGGCTACACCTTC. This encodes CASSTVGQGHPYGYTF.

V gene TRBV7-9 combines with J gene TRBJ2-3; D is unclear. CDR3 length equals 12 residues. Between the trimmed V and J ends, which lost 1 base and 6 bases, there was a span of 5 bases. Germline V gene data show CDR1 as SEHNR and CDR2 as FQNEAQ (reference sequence). The CDR3 here is CASSLELDTQYF. DNA of the CDR3: TGTGCCAGCAGCTTAGAACTCGATACGCAGTATTTT.

This clonotype has a count of ten or more. V gene TRBV5-1 combines with J gene TRBJ2-5, with 11 bases fitting TRBD1. With 4 bases clipped from V and 5 bases from J, the junction kept 4 bases outside the gene matches. The CDR3 spans 14 residues. From germline, CDR1 is SGHRS and CDR2 YFSETQ. The CDR3 spells CASSAGTGGETQYF. The DNA for the CDR3 is TGCGCCAGCAGCGCCGGGACAGGGGGTGAGACCCAGTACTTC.

In this sample, this clonotype turned up a few times. V gene TRBV6-2 or TRBV6-3 combines with J gene TRBJ2-7; possibly TRBD2 for D (6 bases). Germline-derived CDR1 and CDR2 are MNHEY and SVGEGT. The V end was cut by 5 bases, the J end by 4 bases, with 15 bases between. The CDR3 is 14 residues long. This CDR3 is CASSLKVTSYEQYV. The CDR3 DNA reads TGTGCCAGCAGTCTCAAGGTGACTAGTTACGAGCAGTACGTC.

The chain is built from TRBV7-2 and TRBJ1-2; 7 positions agree with TRBD1. Losses at the gene ends were 2 bases for V and 0 bases for J; bases not matched to a gene: 9. The CDR3 loop spans 17 amino acids. Per germline, CDR1 SGHTA and CDR2 FQGNSA. The CDR3 sequence: CASSLPKTGRANYGYTF. CDR3 nucleotide sequence: TGTGCCAGCAGCTTACCAAAGACAGGGAGAGCTAACTATGGCTACACCTTC.

This clonotype was counted only a few times. The V gene is TRBV30, the J gene TRBJ2-2; D is unclear. With 0 bases removed from V and 5 bases from J, the gap between germline ends came to 1 base. Germline values: CDR1 GTSNPN, CDR2 SVGIG (reference sequence). The CDR3 totals 11 residues. CDR3 bases: TGTGCCTGGAGTGTAACCGGGGAGCTGTTTTTT. It translates to CAWSVTGELFF.

This clonotype has more than one count but fewer than ten. The V and J genes are TRBV20-1 and TRBJ2-3, with 10 bases fitting TRBD2. The CDR3 is made up of 14 amino acids. Germline loops: CDR1 DFQATT, CDR2 SNEGSKA (reference sequence). The ends lost 6 bases at V and 3 bases at J; junction bases unmatched: 6. The DNA for the CDR3 is TGCAGTGCAAAGCTAGCGGGAGTTACAGATACGCAGTATTTT. Protein sequence: CSAKLAGVTDTQYF.

This clonotype was observed a handful of times. The chain links TRBV7-9 to TRBJ1-2; D is possibly TRBD1 (5 bases). V lost 11 bases and J 8 bases, leaving 24 bases between the germline ends. Germline assignment: CDR1 SEHNR and CDR2 FQNEAQ (reference sequence). The CDR3 runs 14 residues. The CDR3 DNA sequence: TGTGCCTCTCGGGGCGGCAAAGGAGACCTCGGCTACACCTTC. Translation: CASRGGKGDLGYTF.

This clonotype was counted a few times. The gene calls are TRBV5-1 and TRBJ2-7, with a tentative D call TRBD2 (6 bases). CDR1 and CDR2 from the germline V gene are SGHRS and YFSETQ. This CDR3 is 14 amino acids long. Trimming removed 4 bases at V and 7 bases at J, with 18 bases between. The CDR3 DNA is TGCGCCAGCAGCCCCGTGGGGGGAGCTGGTGAGCAGTACGTC. It codes for CASSPVGGAGEQYV.

This clonotype was seen only a few times. V and J are TRBV20-1 and TRBJ1-4; D is undetermined. Trimming took 6 bases from V and 2 from J, leaving 10 bases between them. This CDR3 has 13 amino acids. In germline, CDR1 is DFQATT, CDR2 SNEGSKA (reference sequence). CDR3 coding DNA: TGCAGTGCCCTGTTGTACACTAATGAAAAACTGTTTTTT. Translation gives CSALLYTNEKLFF.

CDR3 DNA: TGTGCCAGCAGTCCAGGGGCAGGGGAAAAACTGTTTTTT. Translation: CASSPGAGEKLFF. The rearrangement uses TRBV6-5 and TRBJ1-4; D might be TRBD1 (6 bases). Trimming cost V 5 bases and J 8 bases, with 12 bases left between them. Germline V gene lookup returns CDR1 MNHEY and CDR2 SVGAGI. The CDR3 length is 13 residues.

This chain joins TRBV20-1 and TRBJ1-2, with D possibly matching TRBD1 (6 bases). The CDR3 contains 11 residues. Trimming cost V 5 bases and J 7 bases, with 11 bases left between them. CDR1 and CDR2 (germline): DFQATT, SNEGSKA (reference sequence). CDR3 coding DNA: TGCAGTGCTCAGCGACAGGTTGGCTACACCTTC. Translated: CSAQRQVGYTF.

This clonotype showed up many times. This chain connects TRBV7-9 to TRBJ1-1; D is unclear. CDR1 and CDR2 from the germline V gene are SEHNR and FQNEAQ (reference sequence). The V gene lost 3 bases and the J gene lost 10 bases, with 9 bases spanning the gap. The length of the CDR3 is 11 residues. CDR3 sequence reads: CASSLNGIAFF. The CDR3 DNA sequence: TGTGCCAGCAGCTTGAATGGTATAGCTTTCTTT.

This chain joins TRBV5-1 and TRBJ1-1; 8 bases are shared with TRBD1. Germline V gene sequence: CDR1 SGHRS, CDR2 YFSETQ. With V trimmed by 0 bases and J by 7 bases, 17 bases remained unmatched. This CDR3 has 18 amino acids. CDR3 DNA sequence: TGCGCCAGCAGCTTGGTTCTTGGACAGGGAATTGGTTCTCTTGAAGCTTTCTTT. Translating gives CASSLVLGQGIGSLEAFF.